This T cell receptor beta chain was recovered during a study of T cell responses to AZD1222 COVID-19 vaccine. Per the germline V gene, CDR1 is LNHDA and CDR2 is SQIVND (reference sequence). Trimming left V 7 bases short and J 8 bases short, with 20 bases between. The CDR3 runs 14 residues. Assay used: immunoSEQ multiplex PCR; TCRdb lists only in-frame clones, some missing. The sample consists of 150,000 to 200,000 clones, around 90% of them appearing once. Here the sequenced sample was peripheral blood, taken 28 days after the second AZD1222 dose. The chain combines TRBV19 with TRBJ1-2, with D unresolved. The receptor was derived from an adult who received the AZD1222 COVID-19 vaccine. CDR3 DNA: TGTGCCAGTACGCTGGGCCTCACTTCTAGGGGCTACACCTTC. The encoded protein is CASTLGLTSRGYTF.